Listed here are 28 T cell receptor beta chains from one sample, sequenced in a study of blood T cells in healthy people across ages. Using a J-beta primer mix together with a sample-barcoded 5' primer, a second PCR was run for about 6 to 11 cycles. TCRdb called the 5' RACE reads again in MiXCR, with one record for every CDR3 protein. The repertoire holds over 1.5 million distinct CDR3 sequences, with about 50% as singletons. Sequenced: blood. These receptors originate from a woman between 35 and 50 years old in good health.

V usage is TRBV6-5 and J usage is TRBJ2-5, with 7 bases fitting TRBD1. The end of the DNA aligns better with TRBJ2-7, so the J call may be wrong. Germline V gene data show CDR1 as MNHEY and CDR2 as SVGAGI. The CDR3 runs to 15 residues. This CDR3 is CASKYTGQGAYEQYF. CDR3 coding DNA: TGTGCCAGCAAATACACCGGGCAGGGGGCCTACGAGCAGTACTTC.

This clonotype was observed a few times. V is TRBV27 and J is TRBJ1-2; D unclear. V gave up 5 bases and J gave up 8 bases, with 15 bases separating them. The CDR3 consists of 13 residues. Germline CDR1 reads MNHEY; CDR2 reads SMNVEV (reference sequence). The CDR3 here is CASSPVGLQGYTF. In DNA, the CDR3 is TGTGCCAGCAGTCCCGTAGGGCTGCAGGGCTACACCTTC.

The chain is built from TRBV10-3 and TRBJ2-5; TRBD1 matches 12 bases. This CDR3 has 16 amino acids. Looked up from germline, CDR1 is ENHRY and CDR2 is SYGVKD. V trimming: 8 bases; J trimming: 4 bases; junction bases outside the gene matches: 11. Here the CDR3 DNA reads TGTGCCATCCGGCGGGGGGGACAGGGGGCTTTAGAGACCCAGTACTTC. It specifies CAIRRGGQGALETQYF.

This clonotype came up many times. The chain is built from TRBV14 and TRBJ1-2, with no clear D. V was clipped by 1 base and J by 1 base, with 4 bases between them. The CDR3 has 13 residues. Germline assignment: CDR1 SGHDN and CDR2 FVKESK. CDR3 in DNA: TGTGCCAGCAGCCAAGCCGGTAACTATGGCTACACCTTC. Encoded protein: CASSQAGNYGYTF.

The chain combines TRBV4-3 with TRBJ1-2; D uncertain. V was cut by 5 bases and J by 3 bases, with 16 bases left in between. CDR3 size: 15 residues. Germline V CDR1 and CDR2: LGHNA, YSLEER. CDR3 sequence (DNA): TGCGCCAGCAGCTTCGGGCATACGGGAGACTATGGCTACACCTTC. Translated: CASSFGHTGDYGYTF.

This clonotype has a single count. The genes are TRBV2 and TRBJ2-5, with 9 bases aligning to TRBD1. Judging by the DNA end, TRBJ2-7 fits better; the J call may be wrong. The CDR3 is 15 amino acids. From germline, CDR1 is SNHLY and CDR2 FYNNEI. The CDR3 region is CAMNSGTGTPYEQYF. The CDR3 nucleotides read TGTGCCATGAACTCCGGGACAGGGACCCCCTACGAGCAGTACTTC.

This clonotype was observed a single time. The chain couples TRBV28 to TRBJ1-5; D is ambiguous. The CDR3 runs to 17 residues. V was pared by 7 bases and J by 0 bases, with 19 bases between. From germline, CDR1 is MDHEN and CDR2 SYDVKM. CDR3 DNA: TGTGCCAGCAAGTCGTGGGTTGGTGGGGTTAGCAATCAGCCCCAGCATTTT. It codes for CASKSWVGGVSNQPQHF.

This clonotype was counted only a few times. The gene calls are TRBV20-1 and TRBJ2-3, with 14 nucleotides matching TRBD2. The CDR3 has 16 residues. With V trimmed by 2 bases and J by 8 bases, 9 bases remained unmatched. Germline-derived CDR1 and CDR2 are DFQATT and SNEGSKA (reference sequence). CDR3: CSARLRLAGGPATQYF. In DNA form, the CDR3 reads TGCAGTGCTAGACTGCGACTAGCGGGGGGGCCCGCTACGCAGTATTTT.

V is TRBV24-1 and J is TRBJ2-1, with 13 bases matching TRBD2. Germline trimming cut 3 bases from V and 15 bases from J; bases unmatched to any gene: 13. Germline V gene data show CDR1 as KGHDR and CDR2 as SFDVKD. There are 16 residues in the CDR3. The CDR3 loop reads CATSDPTSGGAGRLFF. The CDR3 DNA follows: TGTGCCACCAGTGATCCTACTAGCGGGGGGGCGGGACGTCTGTTCTTC.

The chain joins TRBV7-2 to TRBJ1-5; 7 positions match TRBD1. This CDR3 spans 14 amino acids. V dropped 4 bases and J dropped 2; count of bases not matched to a gene: 2. Germline V gene sequence: CDR1 SGHTA, CDR2 FQGNSA. This CDR3 reads CASSWDSGNQPQHF. The CDR3 DNA is TGTGCCAGCAGCTGGGACAGTGGCAATCAGCCCCAGCATTTT.

This chain uses TRBV18 with TRBJ2-5; D is unclear. Germline V gene data show CDR1 as KGHSH and CDR2 as LQKENI. This CDR3 has 15 amino acids. V was cut by 3 bases and J by 7 bases, with 18 bases left in between. The CDR3 nucleotides are TGTGCCAGCTCACCGGCGCAACCGTTCACCGGGACCCAGTACTTC. Protein product: CASSPAQPFTGTQYF. The full variable domain, with the rest looked up from reference TRBV18 and TRBJ2-5, is NAGVMQNPRHLVRRRGQEARLRCSPMKGHSHVYWYRQLPEEGLKFMVYLQKENIIDESGMPKERFSAEFPKEGPSILRIQQVVRGDSAAYFCASSPAQPFTGTQYFGPGTRLLVL.

The rearrangement uses TRBV11-2 and TRBJ2-1, with TRBD1 matching over 7 bases. With 5 bases clipped from V and 6 bases from J, the junction kept 7 bases outside the gene matches. Looked up from germline, CDR1 is SGHAT and CDR2 is FQNNGV. This CDR3 comprises 14 residues. Here the CDR3 reads CASSTGTAFNEQFF. The CDR3 DNA is TGTGCCAGCAGCACCGGGACAGCCTTCAATGAGCAGTTCTTC.

The sample holds a few counts of this clonotype. This sequence joins TRBV29-1 and TRBJ1-3; D remains ambiguous. Between the trimmed V and J ends, which lost 6 bases and 0 bases, there was a span of 15 bases. Germline CDR1 and CDR2: SQVTM and ANQGSEA. The CDR3 covers 15 residues. CDR3 bases: TGCAGCGTAGGCGGGAGAGACTCCTCTGGAAACACCATATATTTT. It encodes CSVGGRDSSGNTIYF. Drawing the rest from reference TRBV29-1 and TRBJ1-3, the complete variable domain is SAVISQKPSRDICQRGTSLTIQCQVDSQVTMMFWYRQQPGQSLTLIATANQGSEATYESGFVIDKFPISRPNLTFSTLTVSNMSPEDSSIYLCSVGGRDSSGNTIYFGEGSWLTVV.

This chain uses TRBV4-3 with TRBJ2-1, with 9 bases matching TRBD2. Germline values: CDR1 LGHNA, CDR2 YSLEER. J lost 6 bases, V lost 4 bases, and 1 base had no gene match. The CDR3 extends over 13 amino acids. For the CDR3, the DNA is TGCGCCAGCAGCCGGGGACTAGCCAATGAGCAGTTCTTC. As protein: CASSRGLANEQFF.

The chain links TRBV6-2 or TRBV6-3 to TRBJ2-1; no clear D gene. Per germline, CDR1 MNHEY and CDR2 SVGEGT. V was cut by 4 bases and J by 5 bases, with 9 bases left in between. The CDR3 extends over 13 amino acids. CDR3 bases: TGTGCCAGCAGTTCTTACGTGGACAATGAGCAGTTCTTC. Protein product: CASSSYVDNEQFF.

J is TRBJ2-5 and V is TRBV10-1; D might be TRBD2 (6 bases). Germline assignment: CDR1 WNHNN and CDR2 SYGVQD (reference sequence). Trimming removed 2 bases at V and 3 bases at J, with 13 bases between. The CDR3 covers 15 residues. CDR3 coding DNA: TGCGCCAGCAGTGAGAAAATACGGGAGAAAGAGACCCAGTACTTC. It specifies CASSEKIREKETQYF.

The rearrangement uses TRBV7-2 and TRBJ2-7, with 9 bases aligning to TRBD2. The germline V gene has CDR1 SGHTA and CDR2 FQGNSA. CDR3 length: 15 residues. After removal of 2 bases from V and 4 bases from J, the junction contained 6 bases not matched to a gene. This CDR3 is CASSLQRGAWYEQYF. The CDR3 DNA reads as TGTGCCAGCAGCTTACAGCGGGGGGCGTGGTACGAGCAGTACTTC.

For the CDR3, the DNA is TGTGCCAGCAGCTTAGCGACAGGGTCTGAGTATGGCTACACCTTC. The encoded protein is CASSLATGSEYGYTF. The rearrangement joins TRBV7-2 to TRBJ1-2, with 7 nucleotides matching TRBD1. The CDR3 runs to 15 residues. Germline assignment: CDR1 SGHTA and CDR2 FQGNSA. Trimming at V came to 0 bases and at J to 5 bases, leaving 6 bases not matched to a gene.

The rearrangement joins TRBV6-1 to TRBJ2-1, with 7 nucleotides matching TRBD2. Trimming removed 7 bases from V and 3 bases from J; junction bases left unmatched: 6. Per the germline V gene, CDR1 is MNHNS and CDR2 is SASEGT. The CDR3 length is 14 residues. CDR3 bases: TGTGCCAGCAAGCGCGAGCGGGGCTACAATGAGCAGTTCTTC. Translating it yields CASKRERGYNEQFF.

This chain connects TRBV28 to TRBJ2-7; D remains ambiguous. Germline CDR1 reads MDHEN; CDR2 reads SYDVKM. With 3 bases removed from V and 5 bases from J, the gap between germline ends came to 5 bases. The CDR3 length is 11 residues. The CDR3 nucleotides are TGTGCCAGCAGTTTCCTCCACGAGCAGTACTTC. Amino acid sequence: CASSFLHEQYF.

This clonotype has a handful of counts. This sequence joins TRBV24-1 and TRBJ2-1; D unresolved. Germline-derived CDR1 and CDR2 are KGHDR and SFDVKD. Trimming removed 5 bases from V and 5 bases from J, with 9 bases in between. This CDR3 is built from 13 residues. The DNA for the CDR3 is TGTGCCACCAGTGTACCGTTCGACAATGAGCAGTTCTTC. The encoded protein is CATSVPFDNEQFF.

This clonotype showed up just a few times. The rearrangement links TRBV20-1 to TRBJ2-7; D may be TRBD1 (5 bases). V was cut by 6 bases and J by 7 bases, with 28 bases left in between. This CDR3 is built from 16 residues. In germline, CDR1 is DFQATT, CDR2 SNEGSKA (reference sequence). CDR3 sequence reads: CSAADPRGAGMGEQYF. DNA for the CDR3: TGCAGTGCCGCCGACCCTCGTGGGGCTGGTATGGGAGAGCAGTACTTC.

The chain's CDR3 is CASTIGGAQETQYF. The CDR3, as DNA: TGTGCCAGCACTATAGGGGGCGCGCAGGAGACCCAGTACTTC. The chain has TRBV6-2 or TRBV6-3 and TRBJ2-5, with 7 bases lining up with TRBD1. The CDR3 consists of 14 residues. Germline CDR1 is MNHEY and CDR2 is SVGEGT. V was clipped by 7 bases and J by 5 bases; unmatched bases: 10.

With respect to this clonotype: One junction end does not reproduce the germline sequence, and a read error may be involved. This chain connects TRBV6-6 to TRBJ2-1, with D perhaps matching TRBD1 (6 bases). CDR1 is MNHNY and CDR2 is SVGAGI in the germline V gene (reference sequence). This CDR3 comprises 15 residues. CDR3 sequence (DNA): TGTGCCAGTAGTTACGAGGCAACAGGGTCCAATGAGCAGTTCTTC. Translation gives CASSYEATGSNEQFF.

The rearrangement links TRBV29-1 to TRBJ2-3; 7 positions match TRBD1. The germline CDR1 and CDR2 sequences are SQVTM and ANQGSEA. The V segment lost 5 bases and the J segment 2 bases; nucleotides outside the gene matches: 4. This CDR3 comprises 13 residues. CDR3: CSVRQGVTDTQYF. CDR3 sequence (DNA): TGCAGCGTTCGGCAGGGGGTCACAGATACGCAGTATTTT.

This clonotype has only a few counts. This rearrangement joins TRBV28 to TRBJ2-5; D possibly uses TRBD1 or TRBD2 (5 bases each). V dropped 7 bases and J dropped 7 bases, with 22 bases sitting between them. Germline V gene lookup returns CDR1 MDHEN and CDR2 SYDVKM. The CDR3 loop spans 15 amino acids. CDR3 sequence (DNA): TGTGCCAGCACCGAGAGCGGCCTGGGGGTGGGGACCCAGTACTTC. Its translation: CASTESGLGVGTQYF.

The V and J genes are TRBV6-6 and TRBJ2-1, with 13 nucleotides matching TRBD2. There are 16 residues in the CDR3. Germline CDR1 and CDR2: MNHNY and SVGAGI (reference sequence). V lost 2 bases to trimming and J lost 5 bases; unmatched junction nucleotides: 3. CDR3 bases: TGTGCCAGCAGTTACACACTAGCGGGGGGGCACAATGAGCAGTTCTTC. Translating gives CASSYTLAGGHNEQFF.

The V call is TRBV29-1, the J call TRBJ1-2, with 8 bases identical to TRBD1. Germline CDR1 is SQVTM and CDR2 is ANQGSEA. The CDR3 consists of 12 residues. Germline trimming cut 6 bases from V and 10 bases from J; bases unmatched to any gene: 10. CDR3 in amino acids: CSVTGDINDYTF. CDR3 nucleotides: TGCAGCGTGACAGGGGATATTAACGACTACACCTTC. The entire variable domain, with the rest obtained from reference TRBV29-1 and TRBJ1-2, is as follows: SAVISQKPSRDICQRGTSLTIQCQVDSQVTMMFWYRQQPGQSLTLIATANQGSEATYESGFVIDKFPISRPNLTFSTLTVSNMSPEDSSIYLCSVTGDINDYTFGSGTRLTVV.